This T cell receptor beta chain was observed in a study of CD8+ T cells in alopecia areata. Indicated treatment: oral pan-JAK inhibitor, 5-10 mg twice daily. About this clone: The target antigen is unknown.

The sequencing template was cDNA reverse transcribed from extracted RNA. Sequencing used immunoSEQ multiplex PCR; TCRdb keeps in-frame clones, though not all of them. The repertoire holds about 190,000 clones, with over 60% as singletons. Findings of the study overall: Although TCR sharing was seen in mice, sharing across patients was less clear, possibly for HLA-related reasons.

Germline CDR1 reads SEHNR; CDR2 reads FQNEAQ (reference sequence). V gave up 1 base and J gave up 6 bases, with 6 bases separating them. The CDR3 is 13 residues long. This sample comprised CD4+ T cells sorted from blood, obtained at week 4, from a patient treated with tofacitinib. The chain couples TRBV7-9 to TRBJ2-2; D gene ambiguous. The TCR sequence derives from a human donor with alopecia areata. DNA for the CDR3: TGTGCCAGCAGCTTAGAGGAGCCCGGGGAGCTGTTTTTT. It specifies CASSLEEPGELFF.